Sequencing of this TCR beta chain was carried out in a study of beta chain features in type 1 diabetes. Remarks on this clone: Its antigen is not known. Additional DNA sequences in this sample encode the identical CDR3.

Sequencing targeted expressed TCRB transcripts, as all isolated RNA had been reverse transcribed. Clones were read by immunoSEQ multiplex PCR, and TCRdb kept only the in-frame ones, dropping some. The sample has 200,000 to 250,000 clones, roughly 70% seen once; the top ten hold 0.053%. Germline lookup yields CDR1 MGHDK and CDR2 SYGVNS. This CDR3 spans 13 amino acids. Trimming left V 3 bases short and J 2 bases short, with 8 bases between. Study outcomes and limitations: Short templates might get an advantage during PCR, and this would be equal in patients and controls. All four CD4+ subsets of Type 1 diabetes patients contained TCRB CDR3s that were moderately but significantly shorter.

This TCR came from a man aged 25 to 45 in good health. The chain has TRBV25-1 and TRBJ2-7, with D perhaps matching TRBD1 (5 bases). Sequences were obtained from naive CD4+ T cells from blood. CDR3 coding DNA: TGTGCCAGCAGTGACCAGGGTCCCTACGAGCAGTACTTC. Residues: CASSDQGPYEQYF.